This T cell receptor beta chain was recovered during a study of blood T cells in healthy people across ages (dated by TCRdb to about 2015). Regarding the complete study: In model experiments, template switching captured roughly one uniquely barcoded TCR beta cDNA molecule for every two T cells. To track age-related changes in TCR beta repertoire diversity, the study relied on deep sequencing normalized with unique cDNA molecular identifiers. The donors were split into four age groups: young (average about 16 years), middle-aged (39), aged (more than 60) and long-lived (under 85). Donors of different ages were randomly distributed across sequencing lanes to avoid experimental bias. For two donors (one aged 18 to 29 and one aged 80 or older), the study analyzed two additional independent replicas of 1 million unique cDNA reads from the same blood draw. The paper as a whole reports these results and caveats: The CMV infection status of donors was not known, potentially confounding age-related changes in expanded clonotypes. Bulk unsorted PBMC profiling prevented conclusive comparison of naive and antigen-experienced compartments. Estimates of total diversity based on one million sequenced T cells were regarded as lower bounds and as underestimates. Observed TCR beta diversity per million T cells fell roughly linearly with age, and a significant reduction was already apparent by age roughly 40. The long-lived group showed more naive CD4+ T cells, fewer expanded clones and increased TCR diversity than the aged group, suggesting age selection. Observed TCR beta diversity correlated strongly with the percentage of naive T cells measured by flow cytometry.

Systemically healthy Caucasian individuals from Russia, over 30 in total and aged about 6 to 100 years, were included as donors. Each donor gave ten milliliters of peripheral blood, drawn into EDTA-treated Vacutainer tubes. Ficoll-Paque density-gradient centrifugation was used to isolate PBMCs, with at least 7 million obtained per sample. Total RNA was extracted from PBMCs with Trizol reagent, with at least 6 micrograms obtained per sample. The percentages of naive CD45RAhigh/CD27high T cells were determined by flow cytometry on a PBMC aliquot from every donor. CDR1 and CDR2 are drawn from the germline V gene (reference sequence): LGHDT, YNNKEL. Its CDR3 holds 16 amino acids, cysteine through phenylalanine. Only CDR3 DNA remains: 48 bases, in frame from the first base. To prepare the library, 5' RACE was applied. The instrument was an Illumina HiSeq 2500. A second PCR of roughly 6 to 11 cycles was run with a J-beta primer mix and a sample-barcoded 5' primer. Each TCR beta cDNA molecule received a unique molecular identifier from a template-switch 5' adaptor carrying 12 random nucleotides. At least 2.5 million CDR3-containing paired-end reads were obtained from each sample. First-strand cDNA synthesis was performed from all RNA using the Mint cDNA synthesis kit, with priming by a TRBC-specific oligonucleotide. Following uracil-DNA glycosylase treatment, all cDNA underwent a first 18-cycle PCR with the universal primers M1SS and BC2_uni_R. Turning to the authors' computational methods: For normalization, 1 million high-quality reads, each with a distinct molecular identifier, were randomly selected from each sample. Reads with shared molecular identifiers were discarded instead of being binned into consensus sequences. CDR3 identification, clonotype clustering and error correction used MiTCR with a Q25 quality threshold and the strictest error-elimination algorithm. A nonparametric unseen species model using Euler transformation provided a lower-bound estimate of total TCR beta diversity. TCRdb applied fastp at Q25 and MiXCR to the public reads, then kept only in-frame beta chains. Every distinct CDR3 protein forms one entry, paired with its most common genes and DNA. The V and J calls here are based on TCRdb, not the publication. The sample data list more than 1 million distinct CDR3 sequences, and 40% to 55% of these were observed just once. The ten biggest clones cover approximately 20% of the sample.

Worth noting for this clonotype: There is no known antigen for this receptor. An end of the junction differs from the germline gene, which may be a read error.

The clonotype originates from a woman aged 55-75 years in good health. Rearrangement joined TRBV3-1 to TRBJ2-1; 9 nucleotides in the junction match TRBD1. The sequenced material came from blood. Read as DNA, the sequence is TGTGCCAGCAGCCCCCGCACCGGGACAGGGTGGAATGGGCAGTTCTTC. Its amino acids are CASSPRTGTGWNGQFF.